This record covers a single TCR beta chain. Because the CDR3 is missing its conserved closing phenylalanine or tryptophan, this is likely a read error. These data are taken from a study of T cells in Graves' hyperthyroidism and ophthalmopathy. Study-wide context: At initial diagnosis, before any treatment had begun, peripheral blood was obtained.

The germline CDR1 and CDR2 sequences are KGHDR and SFDVKD. V dropped 5 bases and J dropped 5 bases, with 11 bases sitting between them. The CDR3 length is 13 residues. Stability of Graves' hyperthyroidism was defined as absent ophthalmopathy progression within 18 months. Clinical symptoms, serum thyroxine and TRAb, thyroid ultrasound and orbital computed tomography together formed the diagnostic basis. The source of the PBMCs was less than 12 ml of fresh peripheral blood. Researchers amplified the TCR beta CDR3 regions from RNA transcripts. The study used the HTBI primer set for a first-round RT-PCR of the TCR CDR3. TCRdb fed the multiplex PCR reads into MiXCR, producing one record per CDR3 protein. In the table there are more than 500,000 distinct CDR3 sequences, about 16% of which are singletons.

Source material: blood. This chain links TRBV24-1 with TRBJ2-5; D possibly corresponds to TRBD1 (5 bases). This TCR was recovered from a woman aged 30 to 39 with Graves' hyperthyroidism. CDR3 in DNA: TGTGCCACCAGTGGCCAGGGTGTGGAGACCCAGTACCTC. Translating gives CATSGQGVETQYL.